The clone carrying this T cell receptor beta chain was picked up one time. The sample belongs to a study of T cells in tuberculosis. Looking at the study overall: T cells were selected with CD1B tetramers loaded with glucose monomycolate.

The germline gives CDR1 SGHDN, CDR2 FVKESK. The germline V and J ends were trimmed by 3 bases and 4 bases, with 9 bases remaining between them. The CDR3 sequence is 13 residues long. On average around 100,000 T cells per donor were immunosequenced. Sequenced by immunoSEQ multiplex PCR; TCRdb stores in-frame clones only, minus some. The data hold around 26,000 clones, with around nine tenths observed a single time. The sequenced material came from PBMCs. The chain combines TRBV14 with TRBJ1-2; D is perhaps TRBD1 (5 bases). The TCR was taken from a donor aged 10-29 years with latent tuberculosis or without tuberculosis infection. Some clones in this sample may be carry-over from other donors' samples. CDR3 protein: CASSHRGSYGYTF. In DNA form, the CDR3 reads TGTGCCAGCAGCCATAGGGGCAGCTATGGCTACACCTTC.